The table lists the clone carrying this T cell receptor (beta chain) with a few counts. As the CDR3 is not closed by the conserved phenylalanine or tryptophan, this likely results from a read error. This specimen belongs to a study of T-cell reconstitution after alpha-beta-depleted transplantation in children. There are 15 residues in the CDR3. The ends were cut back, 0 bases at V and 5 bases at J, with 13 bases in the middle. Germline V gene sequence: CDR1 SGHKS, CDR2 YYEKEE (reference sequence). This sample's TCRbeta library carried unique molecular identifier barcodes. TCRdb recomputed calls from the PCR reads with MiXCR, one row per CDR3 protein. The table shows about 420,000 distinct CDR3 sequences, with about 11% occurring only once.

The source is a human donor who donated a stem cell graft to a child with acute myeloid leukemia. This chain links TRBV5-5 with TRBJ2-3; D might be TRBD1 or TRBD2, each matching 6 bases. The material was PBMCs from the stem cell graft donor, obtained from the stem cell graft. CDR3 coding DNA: TGTGCCAGCAGCTTGGTTGGGGGGCGGGGAGATACGCAGTATTCT. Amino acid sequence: CASSLVGGRGDTQYS.